Sequencing of this T cell receptor beta chain was carried out in a study of blood T cell repertoires in COVID-19. Study in general: Specimens from acute and convalescent COVID-19 originated in the United States, Italy and Spain.

Per the original methods: Amplification of reference gene primers provided the estimated nucleated cell counts. Repertoires were generated with immunoSEQ multiplex PCR, while TCRdb's copy carries only in-frame clones and drops some. V, J and clone size reflect that table, while D and trimming were determined from the DNA. The table includes more than 200,000 clones, about 86% detected once. The CDR3 extends over 13 amino acids. Trimming left V 3 bases short and J 7 bases short, with 10 bases between. Germline V CDR1 and CDR2: SGHTA, FQGNSA. The sequence was obtained from a man older than 75 with acute or convalescent COVID-19. Input material: peripheral blood. This sequence joins TRBV7-2 and TRBJ1-5, with D possibly TRBD1 on 5 matching bases. The CDR3 DNA follows: TGTGCCAGCAGCTTTGGGGGAGGACAGCCCCAGCATTTT. Residues: CASSFGGGQPQHF.